This TCR beta chain is drawn from a study of T cells after yellow fever vaccination. The table lists this clonotype with a few counts. Synthesis of TCR cDNA relied on 5'RACE template switching, which attached a universal primer site and UMIs. TCRdb processed the 5' RACE reads anew with MiXCR; each CDR3 protein has one entry. The table includes around 330,000 distinct CDR3 sequences, approximately 3.9% detected once. This CDR3 has 15 residues. The V gene end was trimmed by 5 bases and the J gene end by 2 bases; junction bases not matched to a gene: 6. Sequencing was performed on PBMCs, taken on the day of the yellow fever booster vaccination. The rearrangement uses TRBV12-3 or TRBV12-4 and TRBJ2-1, with 7 bases that match TRBD1. This clonotype was obtained from a man aged 18 to 30 who received the YFV17D yellow fever vaccine. The CDR3, as DNA: TGTGCCAGCAGTCTCGACAGGGCTCCCTACAATGAGCAGTTCTTC. Residues: CASSLDRAPYNEQFF.